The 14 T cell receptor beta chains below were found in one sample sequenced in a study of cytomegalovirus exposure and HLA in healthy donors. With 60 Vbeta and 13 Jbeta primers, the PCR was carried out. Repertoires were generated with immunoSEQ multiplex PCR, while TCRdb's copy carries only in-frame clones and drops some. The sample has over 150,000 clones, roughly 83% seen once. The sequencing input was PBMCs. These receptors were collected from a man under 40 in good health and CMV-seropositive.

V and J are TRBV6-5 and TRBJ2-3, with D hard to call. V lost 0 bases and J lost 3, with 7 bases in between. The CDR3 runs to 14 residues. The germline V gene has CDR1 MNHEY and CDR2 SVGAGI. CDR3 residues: CASSYSRVTDTQYF. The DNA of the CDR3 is TGTGCCAGCAGTTACTCCCGAGTTACAGATACGCAGTATTTT.

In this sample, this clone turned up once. CDR3 protein: CASSSEGDTEAFF. As DNA, the CDR3 is TGTGCCAGCAGCTCCGAGGGAGACACTGAAGCTTTCTTT. The V gene is TRBV11-1, the J gene TRBJ1-1; D is unclear. The CDR3 is 13 amino acids. Germline assignment: CDR1 SGHAT and CDR2 FQDESV (reference sequence). The V and J ends lost 4 bases and 3 bases respectively, with 9 bases between them. The complete variable domain, with remaining parts taken from reference TRBV11-1 and TRBJ1-1, reads EAEVAQSPRYKITEKSQAVAFWCDPISGHATLYWYRQILGQGPELLVQFQDESVVDDSQLPKDRFSAERLKGVDSTLKIQPAELGDSAMYLCASSSEGDTEAFFGQGTRLTVV.

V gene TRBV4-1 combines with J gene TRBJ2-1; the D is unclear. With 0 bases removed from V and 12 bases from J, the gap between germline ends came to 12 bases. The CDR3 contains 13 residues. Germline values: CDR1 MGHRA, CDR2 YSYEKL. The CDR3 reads CASSQDMRNSQFF. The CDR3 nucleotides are TGCGCCAGCAGCCAAGATATGAGGAACTCGCAGTTCTTC.

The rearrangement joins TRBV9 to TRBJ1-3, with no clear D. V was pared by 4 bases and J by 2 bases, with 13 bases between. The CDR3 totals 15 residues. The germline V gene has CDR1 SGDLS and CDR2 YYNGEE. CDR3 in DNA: TGTGCCAGCAGCTCCCCCGGGGAAACTGGAAACACCATATATTTT. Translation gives CASSSPGETGNTIYF. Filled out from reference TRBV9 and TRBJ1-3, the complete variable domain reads DSGVTQTPKHLITATGQRVTLRCSPRSGDLSVYWYQQSLDQGLQFLIQYYNGEERAKGNILERFSAQQFPDLHSELNLSSLELGDSALYFCASSSPGETGNTIYFGEGSWLTVV.

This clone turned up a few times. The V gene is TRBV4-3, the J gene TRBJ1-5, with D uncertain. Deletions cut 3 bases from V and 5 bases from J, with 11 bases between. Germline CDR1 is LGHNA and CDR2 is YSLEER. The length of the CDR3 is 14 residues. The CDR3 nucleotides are TGCGCCAGCAGCCACGCGGACGGGGATCAGCCCCAGCATTTT. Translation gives CASSHADGDQPQHF.

The CDR3 nucleotides are TGTGCCAGCAGTCCCTATGTGGGGAGAGGCGACAATGAGCAGTTCTTC. This sequence encodes CASSPYVGRGDNEQFF. The J gene is TRBJ2-1, the V gene TRBV28; D possibly corresponds to TRBD2 (5 bases). CDR3 size: 16 residues. Trimming took off 5 bases at V and 5 bases at J, with 19 bases between the two ends. Looked up from germline, CDR1 is MDHEN and CDR2 is SYDVKM.

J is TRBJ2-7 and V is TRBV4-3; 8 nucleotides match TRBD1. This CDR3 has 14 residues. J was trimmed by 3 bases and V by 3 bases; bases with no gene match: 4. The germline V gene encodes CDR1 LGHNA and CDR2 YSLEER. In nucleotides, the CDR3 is TGCGCCAGCAGCCAGGCCGACAGGGGCTACGAGCAGTACTTC. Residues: CASSQADRGYEQYF.

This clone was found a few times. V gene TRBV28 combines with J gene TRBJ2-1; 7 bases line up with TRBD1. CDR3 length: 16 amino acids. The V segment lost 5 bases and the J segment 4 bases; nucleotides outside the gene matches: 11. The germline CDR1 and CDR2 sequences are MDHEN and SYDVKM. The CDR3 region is CASSPEVGRGYNEQFF. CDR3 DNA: TGTGCCAGCAGTCCCGAAGTGGGCAGGGGGTACAATGAGCAGTTCTTC. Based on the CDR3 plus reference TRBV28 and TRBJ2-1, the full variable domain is DVKVTQSSRYLVKRTGEKVFLECVQDMDHENMFWYRQDPGLGLRLIYFSYDVKMKEKGDIPEGYSVSREKKERFSLILESASTNQTSMYLCASSPEVGRGYNEQFFGPGTRLTVL.

The CDR3 protein is CASSLYYDYGYTF. CDR3 bases: TGTGCCAGCAGTTTATACTACGACTATGGCTACACCTTC. J is TRBJ1-2 and V is TRBV27; D gene ambiguous. V lost 1 base and J 3 bases, leaving 6 bases between the germline ends. The CDR3 totals 13 residues. Germline values: CDR1 MNHEY, CDR2 SMNVEV (reference sequence).

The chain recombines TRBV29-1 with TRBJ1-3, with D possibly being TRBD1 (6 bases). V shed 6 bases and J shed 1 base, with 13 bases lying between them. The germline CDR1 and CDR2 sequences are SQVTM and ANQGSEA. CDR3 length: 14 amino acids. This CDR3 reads CSVEKDRSGNTIYF. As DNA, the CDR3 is TGCAGCGTCGAAAAGGACAGATCTGGAAACACCATATATTTT. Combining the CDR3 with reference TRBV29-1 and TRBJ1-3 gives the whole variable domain SAVISQKPSRDICQRGTSLTIQCQVDSQVTMMFWYRQQPGQSLTLIATANQGSEATYESGFVIDKFPISRPNLTFSTLTVSNMSPEDSSIYLCSVEKDRSGNTIYFGEGSWLTVV.

In nucleotides, the CDR3 is TGTGCCATCAGTGAGTCGTCGGGGGTAAATCAGCCCCAGCATTTT. Translating gives CAISESSGVNQPQHF. J is TRBJ1-5 and V is TRBV10-3, with D possibly TRBD1 on 5 matching bases. V dropped 0 bases and J dropped 4 bases, with 10 bases sitting between them. The CDR3 covers 15 residues. CDR1 and CDR2 (germline): ENHRY, SYGVKD.

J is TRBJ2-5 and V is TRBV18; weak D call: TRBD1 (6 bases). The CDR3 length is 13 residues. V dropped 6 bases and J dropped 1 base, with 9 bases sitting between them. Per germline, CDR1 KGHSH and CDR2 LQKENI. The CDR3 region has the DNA TGTGCCAGCTCGCAGGACAGCCAAGAGACCCAGTACTTC. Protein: CASSQDSQETQYF.

The CDR3 nucleotides read TGTGCCAGTAGTATAGTTGTGGCAGGGAACTACGAGCAGTACTTC. Protein: CASSIVVAGNYEQYF. The chain uses TRBV19 and TRBJ2-7; D is possibly TRBD1 (5 bases). Between the trimmed V and J ends, which lost 1 base and 3 bases, there was a span of 13 bases. The CDR3 is made up of 15 amino acids. The germline gives CDR1 LNHDA, CDR2 SQIVND (reference sequence).

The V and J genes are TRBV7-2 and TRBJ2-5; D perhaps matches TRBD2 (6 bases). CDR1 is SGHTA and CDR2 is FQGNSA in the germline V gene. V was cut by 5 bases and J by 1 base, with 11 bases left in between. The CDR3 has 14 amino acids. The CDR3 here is CASSSGLPQETQYF. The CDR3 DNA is TGTGCCAGCAGCAGCGGACTACCCCAAGAGACCCAGTACTTC.